These 14 T cell receptor beta chains share one sample of origin, sequenced in a study of radiotherapy plus CTLA-4 blockade in lung cancer (dated by TCRdb to 2016 to 2019). The protocol used for the library was the immunoSEQ multiplex PCR assay. TCRdb holds this immuneACCESS table with in-frame rearrangements only. Some clones are missing; in checked studies, unresolved V genes explain under half, and the rest has no known cause. The sample table records over 60,000 clones; about nine tenths of these occur just once. 40% of the sample is in the top ten clones. The sample here was peripheral blood, taken from a patient treated with radiotherapy plus ipilimumab. Receptors originate from a human donor with non-small cell lung cancer that progressed on radiotherapy plus ipilimumab.

The chain carries TRBV20-1 and TRBJ2-3, with D uncertain. The V end was cut by 0 bases, the J end by 4 bases, with 2 bases between. CDR3 length: 11 residues. The V gene's germline CDR1 is DFQATT and CDR2 SNEGSKA (reference sequence). The CDR3 spells CSARDPDTQYF. Written as DNA, the CDR3 is TGCAGTGCTAGAGATCCAGATACGCAGTATTTT.

The chain links TRBV18 to TRBJ2-5; TRBD2 might be the D (6 bases). The CDR3 loop spans 15 amino acids. The V gene's germline CDR1 is KGHSH and CDR2 LQKENI. The germline V and J ends were trimmed by 5 bases and 2 bases, with 15 bases remaining between them. CDR3 sequence: CASSSRPGTQETQYF. The CDR3 DNA sequence: TGTGCCAGCTCATCGAGGCCCGGGACTCAAGAGACCCAGTACTTC.

The chain is built from TRBV5-6 and TRBJ2-7, with D perhaps matching TRBD1 (5 bases). The CDR3 runs to 12 residues. Germline V gene data show CDR1 as SGHDT and CDR2 as YYEEEE. V was clipped by 4 bases and J by 4 bases, with 9 bases between them. CDR3 DNA: TGTGCCAGCAGCCAAGACAGATACGAGCAGTACGTC. Translated, it gives CASSQDRYEQYV.

As DNA, the CDR3 is TGTGCCAGCAGTGAGACTAGCGGGTATGTGGGTGAGCAGTTCTTC. This sequence encodes CASSETSGYVGEQFF. The genes are TRBV6-4 and TRBJ2-1; TRBD2 matches at 10 bases. V lost 3 bases and J lost 9; bases outside the gene matches: 8. The germline gives CDR1 MRHNA, CDR2 SNTAGT. The CDR3 is 15 residues long.

This clone was counted a few times. Here the CDR3 reads CASSDVYRVHEQYF. CDR3 DNA sequence: TGTGCCAGCAGTGACGTTTACAGGGTCCACGAGCAGTACTTC. The chain employs TRBV6-4 and TRBJ2-7; D might be TRBD1 (6 bases). V was cut by 2 bases and J by 5 bases, with 13 bases left in between. CDR3 length: 14 amino acids. Germline V gene sequence: CDR1 MRHNA, CDR2 SNTAGT.

This chain links TRBV5-1 with TRBJ1-2; 9 positions agree with TRBD1. The junction had 8 bases not matched to a gene; V was cut back by 4 bases and J by 4 bases. Per the germline V gene, CDR1 is SGHRS and CDR2 is YFSETQ. CDR3 length: 15 amino acids. The CDR3 sequence is CASSHGTGFTYGYTF. The CDR3 coding sequence is TGCGCCAGCAGCCACGGGACAGGGTTCACCTATGGCTACACCTTC. Full variable domain (rest looked up from reference TRBV5-1 and TRBJ1-2): KAGVTQTPRYLIKTRGQQVTLSCSPISGHRSVSWYQQTPGQGLQFLFEYFSETQRNKGNFPGRFSGRQFSNSRSEMNVSTLELGDSALYLCASSHGTGFTYGYTFGSGTRLTVV.

The chain couples TRBV5-1 to TRBJ2-7; 12 bases are shared with TRBD2. The germline V gene has CDR1 SGHRS and CDR2 YFSETQ. V trimming: 4 bases; J trimming: 6 bases; junction bases outside the gene matches: 8. The CDR3 extends over 15 amino acids. CDR3 loop: CASSPQLAGGGEQYF. The CDR3 nucleotides read TGCGCCAGCAGCCCTCAACTAGCGGGAGGTGGCGAGCAGTACTTC.

This chain uses TRBV5-1 with TRBJ2-1; 12 bases are shared with TRBD2. The CDR3 runs 16 residues. Germline V gene data show CDR1 as SGHRS and CDR2 as YFSETQ. After removal of 0 bases from V and 8 bases from J, the junction contained 6 bases not matched to a gene. CDR3 protein: CASSLGWLAGGYEQFF. In DNA form, the CDR3 reads TGCGCCAGCAGCTTGGGCTGGCTAGCGGGAGGGTATGAGCAGTTCTTC.

Only one count was recorded for this clone. The chain links TRBV4-1 to TRBJ2-1; D gene ambiguous. V was shortened by 3 bases and J by 8 bases, with 8 bases between the two germline ends. CDR3 length: 12 amino acids. From germline, CDR1 is MGHRA and CDR2 YSYEKL. CDR3 protein: CASSHVLDEQFF. The CDR3 region has the DNA TGCGCCAGCAGCCATGTCTTGGATGAGCAGTTCTTC.

As for this clone: A read error may account for a junction end that differs from germline. V usage is TRBV7-7 and J usage is TRBJ2-5, with D possibly matching TRBD2 (6 bases). CDR3 length: 13 amino acids. Germline V CDR1 and CDR2: SSHAT, FNYEAQ (reference sequence). The CDR3 DNA reads as TGTGCTAGCAGCTTTGGGGAGGAAGAGACCCAGTACTTC. Its protein is CASSFGEEETQYF.

This clone showed up just a few times. The chain employs TRBV18 and TRBJ2-7, with a weak D call TRBD2 (5 bases). V shed 4 bases and J shed 0 bases, with 16 bases lying between them. Per the germline V gene, CDR1 is KGHSH and CDR2 is LQKENI. The CDR3 totals 16 residues. The CDR3 DNA is TGTGCCAGCTCACGACACGTCGAAGGGAGCTCCTACGAGCAGTACTTC. It encodes CASSRHVEGSSYEQYF.

CDR3 in amino acids: CASSSGLPPGELFF. DNA for the CDR3: TGTGCCAGCAGCTCCGGACTGCCACCCGGGGAGCTGTTTTTT. J is TRBJ2-2 and V is TRBV9, with D possibly matching TRBD2 (5 bases). CDR1 is SGDLS, CDR2 YYNGEE, per germline. The CDR3 loop spans 14 amino acids. V lost 4 bases, J lost 6 bases, and 13 bases lay in between.

This chain connects TRBV6-6 to TRBJ1-4, with TRBD1 matching over 8 bases. This CDR3 has 15 amino acids. Germline trimming cut 4 bases from V and 5 bases from J; bases unmatched to any gene: 6. CDR1 is MNHNY, CDR2 SVGAGI, per germline (reference sequence). CDR3 region: CASSSWTGFNEKLFF. The CDR3 region has the DNA TGTGCCAGCAGTTCCTGGACAGGGTTCAATGAAAAACTGTTTTTT.

The genes are TRBV9 and TRBJ2-5, with 7 nucleotides matching TRBD2. From germline, CDR1 is SGDLS and CDR2 YYNGEE. This CDR3 contains 15 residues. V lost 0 bases, J lost 3 bases, and 5 bases stayed unmatched. In nucleotides, the CDR3 is TGTGCCAGCAGCGTAGAAGCTAGCGGAAAAGAGACCCAGTACTTC. Protein sequence: CASSVEASGKETQYF.